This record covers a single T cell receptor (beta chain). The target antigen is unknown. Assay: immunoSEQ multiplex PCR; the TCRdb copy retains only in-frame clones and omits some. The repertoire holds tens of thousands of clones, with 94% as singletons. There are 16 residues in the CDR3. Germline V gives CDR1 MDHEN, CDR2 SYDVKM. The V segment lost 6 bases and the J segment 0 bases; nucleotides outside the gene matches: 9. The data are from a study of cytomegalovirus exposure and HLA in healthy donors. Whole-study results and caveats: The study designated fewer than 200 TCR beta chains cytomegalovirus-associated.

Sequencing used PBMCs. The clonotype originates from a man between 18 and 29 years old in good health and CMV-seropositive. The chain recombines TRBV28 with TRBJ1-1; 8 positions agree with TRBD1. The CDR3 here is CASRSWTGPMNTEAFF. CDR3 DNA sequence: TGTGCCAGCAGGTCTTGGACAGGGCCCATGAACACTGAAGCTTTCTTT.